This T cell receptor beta chain was captured in a study of cytomegalovirus exposure and HLA in healthy donors. General study points: A later analysis reportedly found that, within productive TCRs, an Asian-associated ancestry cluster had fewer N-insertions than the mean observed across the roughly 670 donors.

V was shortened by 2 bases and J by 4 bases, with 11 bases between the two germline ends. The length of the CDR3 is 14 residues. Germline V gene lookup returns CDR1 SGHTA and CDR2 FQGTGA. Worth noting for this clone: Its antigen is unidentified.

PCR was performed using 60 Vbeta and 13 Jbeta primers. Here immunoSEQ multiplex PCR was the method, and the copy in TCRdb shows in-frame clones only, minus some. There are approximately 100,000 clones in the sample; 65% to 80% occur only once, and about 4.2% lies in the top ten. The sequence came from a woman aged 50 to 60 in good health and CMV-seropositive. The sequenced material came from PBMCs. The V call is TRBV7-3, the J call TRBJ1-1; weak D call: TRBD1 (5 bases). The CDR3 reads CASSLGHQVTEAFF. CDR3 coding DNA: TGTGCCAGCAGCTTAGGACATCAGGTCACTGAAGCTTTCTTT.